This TCR beta chain was found in a study of OX40 agonist ivuxolimab in advanced cancers. Broader study findings: In a subset of nonresponders, normalized T-cell clonal expansion was also low.

Germline V gene sequence: CDR1 SGHRS, CDR2 YFSETQ. The CDR3 has 16 residues. V was pared by 0 bases and J by 5 bases, with 17 bases between. About this clone itself: Its antigen is unknown.

Some clones are missing from TCRdb's copy, which holds only in-frame ones; the method was immunoSEQ multiplex PCR. The table records 100,000 to 150,000 clones, roughly 90% of them present only once. Here the sequenced sample was CD4+ or CD8+ T cells sorted from blood, taken in a trial of the OX40 agonist ivuxolimab. This clonotype was obtained from an adult with an advanced solid tumor such as melanoma, head and neck, liver or kidney cancer. This chain uses TRBV5-1 with TRBJ1-1; D gene ambiguous. CDR3 amino acids: CASSLAISQVGTEAFF. The CDR3 DNA reads TGCGCCAGCAGCTTGGCAATCTCGCAGGTGGGAACTGAAGCTTTCTTT.